A selection of T cell receptor beta chains follows, all from one sample in a study of CD8+ T cells in alopecia areata. Profiled with immunoSEQ multiplex PCR; TCRdb holds only in-frame clones, not every one. The repertoire holds under 200,000 clones, with 60% to 75% as singletons. Sequenced material: CD4+ T cells sorted from blood, taken at week 24, from a patient treated with tofacitinib. The receptors stem from a human donor with alopecia areata. Each CDR3 is given with its conserved first and last residue. D genes are given only for firm matches. Clone size is not always given. Where it is, it says once, few, many or a class for expanded clones.

D gene	V gene	clone size	J gene	CDR3 DNA	CDR3 protein
NA	TRBV2	NA	TRBJ1-1	TGTGCCAGCAGACGACAGAGGAACACTGAAGCTTTCTTT	CASRRQRNTEAFF
TRBD1	TRBV19	NA	TRBJ1-5	TGTGCCAGTAGTATGGACAGGGTTTCAGGTCAGCCCCAGCATTTT	CASSMDRVSGQPQHF
TRBD1	TRBV30	NA	TRBJ1-1	TGTGCCTGGGACCGACAGGGGAGGAACACTGAAGCTTTCTTT	CAWDRQGRNTEAFF
NA	TRBV5-8	NA	TRBJ1-1	TGTGCCAGCAGCCAACTACGCGCGCAGGGAGCTTTCTTT	CASSQLRAQGAFF
NA	TRBV5-6	NA	TRBJ1-2	TGTGCCAGCAGCGGAAGGGAGGACTATGGCTACACCTTC	CASSGREDYGYTF
NA	TRBV30	once	TRBJ2-5	TGTGCCTTATCCAGGACTGTTTTGGAGACCCAGTACTTC	CALSRTVLETQYF
NA	TRBV19	NA	TRBJ1-2	TGTGCCAGTAGTCCCGGTACGGCGGGGGGCTACACCTTC	CASSPGTAGGYTF
NA	TRBV20-1	NA	TRBJ2-5	TGCAGTGCCCCACGGGGGGAGACCCAGTACTTC	CSAPRGETQYF
TRBD1	TRBV5-1	NA	TRBJ1-2	TGCGCCAGCAGAACTGACAGGGGAGGTGGCTACACCTTC	CASRTDRGGGYTF
TRBD2	TRBV6-1	NA	TRBJ2-7	TGTGCCAGCAGTGCGTACTCTAGCGGGGGGGCCTACGAGCAGTACTTC	CASSAYSSGGAYEQYF
NA	TRBV13	NA	TRBJ1-3	TGTGCCAGCAGCCGTCCGGCCTCTGGAAACACCATATATTTT	CASSRPASGNTIYF
NA	TRBV19	NA	TRBJ1-2	TGTGCCAGTAGTATGGGTAAACAGGTATATGGCTACACCTTC	CASSMGKQVYGYTF
TRBD1	TRBV4-1	NA	TRBJ1-5	TGCGCCAGCAGCCACCGGGACAGGGGATCTTCTCTCAATCAGCCCCAGCATTTT	CASSHRDRGSSLNQPQHF
NA	TRBV5-4	NA	TRBJ2-1	TGTGCCAGCAGCTTGGGGAGTAATCTGGGGGCTGATGAGCAGTTCTTC	CASSLGSNLGADEQFF
NA	TRBV15	NA	TRBJ1-5	TGTGCCACCAGCAGAGATGACACGGGCACAGGCGAGAATCAGCCCCAGCATTTT	CATSRDDTGTGENQPQHF
NA	TRBV29-1	NA	TRBJ2-7	TGCAGCGTTGAAGGGGGGCGTTCCGAGCAGTACTTC	CSVEGGRSEQYF
NA	TRBV15	few	TRBJ2-3	TGTGCCACCAGCAGAGATTGGCGGGCTAGCACAGATACGCAGTATTTT	CATSRDWRASTDTQYF
NA	TRBV29-1	few	TRBJ2-6	TGCAGCGTCAGGGGCTCTGGGGCCAACGTCCTGACTTTC	CSVRGSGANVLTF
NA	TRBV6-1	NA	TRBJ1-5	TGTGCCAGCAGTTATGTGCGGAATCAGCCCCAGCATTTT	CASSYVRNQPQHF
NA	TRBV2	NA	TRBJ2-5	TGTGCCAGCATGAGGGGACTGACAGGGCTGGAGACCCAGTACTTC	CASMRGLTGLETQYF
NA	TRBV5-1	NA	TRBJ2-5	TGCGCCAGCAGCTTGTTTAGGGCCCAAGAGACCCAGTACTTC	CASSLFRAQETQYF
NA	TRBV2	NA	TRBJ1-5	TGTGCCAGCAGTGAATTTGGACAGAGATTTAGCAATCAGCCCCAGCATTTT	CASSEFGQRFSNQPQHF
NA	TRBV30	NA	TRBJ1-1	TGTGCCTGGAGTTTTTCGGAGACCAACACTGAAGCTTTCTTT	CAWSFSETNTEAFF
NA	TRBV30	NA	TRBJ2-5	TGTGCCTGGAGTGCTTCCGGCAGCCAAGAGACCCAGTACTTC	CAWSASGSQETQYF
NA	TRBV29-1	few	TRBJ2-4	TGCAGCGTTCTCAGGGAGGACAAAAACATTCAGTACTTC	CSVLREDKNIQYF
TRBD2	TRBV10-3	few	TRBJ2-5	TGTGCCATCAGTAGCGGGGGGTTCCAAGAGACCCAGTACTTC	CAISSGGFQETQYF
NA	TRBV6-1	NA	TRBJ1-5	TGTGCCAGCTCCATCAATAGCAATCAGCCCCAGCATTTT	CASSINSNQPQHF
TRBD1	TRBV2	NA	TRBJ2-2	TGTGCCAGCAGTGAAGGACAGGGTGCCGGGGAGCTGTTTTTT	CASSEGQGAGELFF
NA	TRBV2	NA	TRBJ2-5	TGTGCCAGCCGGGACAACCAAGAGACCCAGTACTTC	CASRDNQETQYF
TRBD1	TRBV28	NA	TRBJ1-5	TGTGCCAGCAGGGGGACCGGGACAGCTTATCAGCCCCAGCATTTT	CASRGTGTAYQPQHF
NA	TRBV5-6	NA	TRBJ2-1	TGTGCCAGCAGCTTGGTTAACTTTAATGAGCAGTTCTTC	CASSLVNFNEQFF
NA	TRBV27	few	TRBJ2-6	TGTGCCAGCAGTTTCTTGGGACGGACCTCTGGGGCCAACGTCCTGACTTTC	CASSFLGRTSGANVLTF
NA	TRBV7-9	NA	TRBJ2-3	TGTGCCAGCAGCTTGTTCCCGGGAGCAGATACGCAGTATTTT	CASSLFPGADTQYF
NA	TRBV29-1	NA	TRBJ2-3	TGCAGCGTTGAAGGAAAAACAGGGTCTACGCAGTATTTT	CSVEGKTGSTQYF
NA	TRBV29-1	NA	TRBJ2-1	TGTTCGGCGGGGAGCTACAATGAGCAGTTCTTC	CSAGSYNEQFF
TRBD1	TRBV27	NA	TRBJ2-7	TGTGCCAGCAGTTTATCAGGACAGGGGGCATTTTCCTACGAGCAGTACTTC	CASSLSGQGAFSYEQYF
NA	TRBV30	NA	TRBJ2-5	TGTGCCTGGAGTGTACGTCAGCTCCAAGAGACCCAGTACTTC	CAWSVRQLQETQYF
TRBD2	TRBV4-1	NA	TRBJ2-3	TGCGCCAGCAGAAAGACCCCTGGACTAGCGGGGAGTAGTACAGATACGCAGTATTTT	CASRKTPGLAGSSTDTQYF
NA	TRBV2	NA	TRBJ2-7	TGTGCCAGCAAAAAAGGGGACGAGCAGTACTTC	CASKKGDEQYF
TRBD1	TRBV6-6	once	TRBJ1-1	TGTGCCAGCAGTCGGACAGGGTCTTTTGCTTTCTTT	CASSRTGSFAFF
NA	TRBV7-2	NA	TRBJ2-5	TGTGCCAGCAGCTTAAAAGAGACCCAGTACTTC	CASSLKETQYF
NA	TRBV5-6	NA	TRBJ2-5	TGTGCCAGCAGCGCAAGTGGGCAGGGATGGCAAGAGACCCAGTACTTC	CASSASGQGWQETQYF
NA	TRBV10-3	NA	TRBJ1-5	TGTGCCATCAGCCGCGGTGAGAGCAATCAGCCCCAGCATTTT	CAISRGESNQPQHF
TRBD1	TRBV28	NA	TRBJ1-1	TGTGCCAGCAGAACAGGGGGCCTGAACACTGAAGCTTTCTTT	CASRTGGLNTEAFF
TRBD1	TRBV30	NA	TRBJ2-7	TGTGCCTGGACCCGACCCCGGGACAGGGTCTACGAGCAGTACTTC	CAWTRPRDRVYEQYF
TRBD2	TRBV7-2	NA	TRBJ2-1	TGTGCCAGCACTCTACTTGCGGGACTAGCGGGGGGGCGAGATCTGGAGTTCTTC	CASTLLAGLAGGRDLEFF
NA	TRBV6-1	NA	TRBJ2-5	TGTGCCAGCAGCCCCGGGTGGACCCAGTACTTC	CASSPGWTQYF
TRBD2	TRBV9	NA	TRBJ2-5	TGTGCCAGCAGCGTACGGGCGGGGGAAGAGACCCAGTACTTC	CASSVRAGEETQYF
NA	TRBV30	NA	TRBJ2-2	TGTGCCTGGAGCCCCCAGGGCAGGGACACCGGGGAGCTGTTTTTT	CAWSPQGRDTGELFF
TRBD1	TRBV2	NA	TRBJ2-3	TGTGCCAGCAGTACAGGGGCAGATACGCAGTATTTT	CASSTGADTQYF
NA	TRBV7-9	few	TRBJ2-4	TGTGCCAGCAGCTCAGGAGGGGGTCGGGTGGACTTC	CASSSGGGRVDF
TRBD1	TRBV27	NA	TRBJ2-3	TGTGCCAGCAGTGGGACAGGGGTGTTTAGTACGCAGTATTTT	CASSGTGVFSTQYF
NA	TRBV7-9	NA	TRBJ1-2	TGTGCCAGCAGCCGGGAGTATGGCTACACCTTC	CASSREYGYTF
NA	TRBV7-2	few	TRBJ1-3	TGTGCCAGCAGCTTTACAGGGCTTCGCTCTGGAAACACCATATATTTT	CASSFTGLRSGNTIYF
NA	TRBV29-1	once	TRBJ1-4	TGCAGCGTTTTGGTCGACCTTAATGAAAAACTGTTTTTT	CSVLVDLNEKLFF